Only a few counts were recorded for the clone carrying this T cell receptor beta chain. Its antigen is not identified. This sample was taken from a study of Graves' ophthalmopathy and Graves' hyperthyroidism. General study results and limits: Blood also carried most expanded thyroid clonotypes exceeding 0.001 frequency.

Amplified TCR beta CDR3 regions were obtained using RNA transcripts as template. The authors performed first-round RT-PCR with HTBI primers and then a second-round multiplex PCR. TCRdb re-analysed the multiplex PCR reads in MiXCR, keeping a single row per CDR3 protein. The sample consists of approximately 480,000 distinct CDR3 sequences, 14% of them appearing once. Germline-derived CDR1 and CDR2 are MNHEY and SMNVEV (reference sequence). With 5 bases clipped from V and 7 bases from J, the junction kept 5 bases outside the gene matches. The CDR3 totals 14 residues. This clonotype was sampled from a woman under 40 with Graves' ophthalmopathy. This sequence joins TRBV27 and TRBJ2-2; 9 bases align to TRBD2. Sequencing was carried out using blood. The CDR3 protein is CASSGLARLGELFF. The CDR3 coding sequence is TGTGCCAGCAGTGGACTAGCGAGACTCGGGGAGCTGTTTTTT.